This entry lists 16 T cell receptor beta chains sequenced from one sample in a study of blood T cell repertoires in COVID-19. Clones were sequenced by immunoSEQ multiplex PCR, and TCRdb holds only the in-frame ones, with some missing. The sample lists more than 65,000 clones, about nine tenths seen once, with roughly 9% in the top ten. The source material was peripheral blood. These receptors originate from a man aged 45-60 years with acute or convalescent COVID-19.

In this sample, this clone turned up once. The CDR3 protein is CASSSHAGTGVETQYF. CDR3 nucleotides: TGTGCCAGCAGCTCCCACGCTGGGACAGGCGTGGAGACCCAGTACTTC. The V and J genes are TRBV7-2 and TRBJ2-5; TRBD1 aligns across 8 bases. This CDR3 contains 16 residues. Per the germline V gene, CDR1 is SGHTA and CDR2 is FQGNSA. Losses at the gene ends were 4 bases for V and 5 bases for J; bases not matched to a gene: 12.

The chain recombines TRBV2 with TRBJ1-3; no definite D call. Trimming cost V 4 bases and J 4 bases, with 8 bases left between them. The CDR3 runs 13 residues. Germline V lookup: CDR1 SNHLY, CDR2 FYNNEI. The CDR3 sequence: CASSGEYGNTIYF. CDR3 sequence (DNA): TGTGCCAGCAGTGGGGAGTACGGAAACACCATATATTTT.

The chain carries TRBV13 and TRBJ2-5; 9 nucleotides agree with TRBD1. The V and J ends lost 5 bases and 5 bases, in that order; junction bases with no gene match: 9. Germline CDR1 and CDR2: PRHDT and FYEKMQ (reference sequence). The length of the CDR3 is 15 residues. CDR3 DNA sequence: TGTGCCAGCAGCGTTAGGACAGGGGAGGATGAGACCCAGTACTTC. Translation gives CASSVRTGEDETQYF.

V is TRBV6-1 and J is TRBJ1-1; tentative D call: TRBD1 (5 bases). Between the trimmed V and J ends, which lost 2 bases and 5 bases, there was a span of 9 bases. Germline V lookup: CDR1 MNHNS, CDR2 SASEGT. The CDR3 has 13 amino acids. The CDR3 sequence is CASSEPGGTEAFF. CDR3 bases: TGTGCCAGCAGTGAACCGGGGGGTACTGAAGCTTTCTTT.

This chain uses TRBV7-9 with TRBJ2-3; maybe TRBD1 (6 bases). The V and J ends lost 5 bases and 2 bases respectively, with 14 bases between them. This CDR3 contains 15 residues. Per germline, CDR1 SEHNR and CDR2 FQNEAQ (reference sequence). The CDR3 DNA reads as TGTGCCAGCAGCAGGCAGGGGAGTGCCACAGATACGCAGTATTTT. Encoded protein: CASSRQGSATDTQYF.

The CDR3 coding sequence is TGTGCCAGCAGCTTAGGCCATTCAGGGGCGTCAGTAGAGACCCAGTACTTC. The encoded protein is CASSLGHSGASVETQYF. V is TRBV7-9 and J is TRBJ2-5; D may be TRBD1 (6 bases). This CDR3 region has 17 residues. The V gene's germline CDR1 is SEHNR and CDR2 FQNEAQ (reference sequence). Trimming removed 1 base at V and 4 bases at J, with 19 bases between. Full variable domain (remainder filled in from reference TRBV7-9 and TRBJ2-5): DTGVSQNPRHKITKRGQNVTFRCDPISEHNRLYWYRQTLGQGPEFLTYFQNEAQLEKSRLLSDRFSAERPKGSFSTLEIQRTEQGDSAMYLCASSLGHSGASVETQYFGPGTRLLVL.

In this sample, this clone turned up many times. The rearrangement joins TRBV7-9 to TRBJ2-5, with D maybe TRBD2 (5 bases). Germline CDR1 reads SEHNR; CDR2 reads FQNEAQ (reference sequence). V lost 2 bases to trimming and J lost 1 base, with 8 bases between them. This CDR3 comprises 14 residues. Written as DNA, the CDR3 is TGTGCCAGCAGCTTAACACTAGGCCAAGAGACCCAGTACTTC. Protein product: CASSLTLGQETQYF.

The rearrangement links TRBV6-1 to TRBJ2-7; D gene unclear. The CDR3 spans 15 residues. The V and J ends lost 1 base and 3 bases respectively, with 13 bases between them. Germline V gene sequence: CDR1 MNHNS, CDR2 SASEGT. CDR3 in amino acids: CASSEDVLRYYEQYV. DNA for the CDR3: TGTGCCAGCAGTGAAGATGTTTTACGGTACTACGAGCAGTACGTC.

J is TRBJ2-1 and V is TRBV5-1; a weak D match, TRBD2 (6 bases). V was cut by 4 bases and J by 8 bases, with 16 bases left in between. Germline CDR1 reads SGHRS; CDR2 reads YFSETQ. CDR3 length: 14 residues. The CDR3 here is CASSDPLASHEQFF. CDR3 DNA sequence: TGCGCCAGCAGCGACCCACTAGCTTCCCATGAGCAGTTCTTC.

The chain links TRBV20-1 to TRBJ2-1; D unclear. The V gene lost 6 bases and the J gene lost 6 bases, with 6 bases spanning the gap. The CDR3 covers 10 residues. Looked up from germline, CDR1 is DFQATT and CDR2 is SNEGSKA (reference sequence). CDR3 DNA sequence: TGCAGTGCCTGGAGCAATGAGCAGTTCTTC. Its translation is CSAWSNEQFF.

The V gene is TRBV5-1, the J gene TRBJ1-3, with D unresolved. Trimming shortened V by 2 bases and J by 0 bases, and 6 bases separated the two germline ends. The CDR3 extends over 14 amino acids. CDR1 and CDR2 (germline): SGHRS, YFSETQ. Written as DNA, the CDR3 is TGCGCCAGCAGCTTCGGTCCCTCTGGAAACACCATATATTTT. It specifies CASSFGPSGNTIYF.

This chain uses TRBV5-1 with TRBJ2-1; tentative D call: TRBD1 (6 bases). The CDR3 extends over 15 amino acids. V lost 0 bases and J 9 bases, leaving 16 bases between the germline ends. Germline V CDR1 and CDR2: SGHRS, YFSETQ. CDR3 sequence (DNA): TGCGCCAGCAGCTTGGCTCCCACAGGGTCCGGTGAGCAGTTCTTC. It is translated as CASSLAPTGSGEQFF.

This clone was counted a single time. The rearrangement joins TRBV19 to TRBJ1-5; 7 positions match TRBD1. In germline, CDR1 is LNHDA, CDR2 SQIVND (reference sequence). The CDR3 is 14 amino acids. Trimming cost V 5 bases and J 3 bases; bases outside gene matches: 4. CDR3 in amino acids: CASSPGTVNQPQHF. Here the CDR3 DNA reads TGTGCCAGTAGTCCGGGGACAGTCAATCAGCCCCAGCATTTT.

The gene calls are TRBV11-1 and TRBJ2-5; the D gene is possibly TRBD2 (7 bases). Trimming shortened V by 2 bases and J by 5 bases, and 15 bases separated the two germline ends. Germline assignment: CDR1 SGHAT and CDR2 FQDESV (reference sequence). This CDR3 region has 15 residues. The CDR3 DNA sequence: TGTGCCAGCAGCTTAAGAGCACAGGGAGGGGAGACCCAGTACTTC. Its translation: CASSLRAQGGETQYF. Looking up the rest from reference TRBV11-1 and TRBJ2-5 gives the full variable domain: EAEVAQSPRYKITEKSQAVAFWCDPISGHATLYWYRQILGQGPELLVQFQDESVVDDSQLPKDRFSAERLKGVDSTLKIQPAELGDSAMYLCASSLRAQGGETQYFGPGTRLLVL.

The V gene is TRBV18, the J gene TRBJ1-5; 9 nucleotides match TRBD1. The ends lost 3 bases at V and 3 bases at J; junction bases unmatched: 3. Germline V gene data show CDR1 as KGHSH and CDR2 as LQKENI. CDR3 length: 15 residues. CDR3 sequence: CASSPTGGPNQPQHF. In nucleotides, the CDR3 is TGTGCCAGCTCACCCACAGGGGGCCCCAATCAGCCCCAGCATTTT.

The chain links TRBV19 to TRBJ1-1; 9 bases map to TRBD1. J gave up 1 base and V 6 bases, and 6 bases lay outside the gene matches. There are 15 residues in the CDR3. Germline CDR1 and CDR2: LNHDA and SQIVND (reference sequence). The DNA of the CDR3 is TGTGCCAGTAGCAACTTGGGACAGGGGAACACTGAAGCTTTCTTT. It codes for CASSNLGQGNTEAFF. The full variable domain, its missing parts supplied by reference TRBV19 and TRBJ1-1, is DGGITQSPKYLFRKEGQNVTLSCEQNLNHDAMYWYRQDPGQGLRLIYYSQIVNDFQKGDIAEGYSVSREKKESFPLTVTSAQKNPTAFYLCASSNLGQGNTEAFFGQGTRLTVV.